Listed here are 32 T cell receptor beta chains from one sample, sequenced in a study of blood T cell repertoires in COVID-19 (dated by TCRdb to 2018 to 2021). Receptors were amplified or captured by the immunoSEQ multiplex PCR assay. In TCRdb, the immuneACCESS table is reduced to in-frame sequences with V and J assigned. These tables do not hold every clone; where another copy was compared, an unresolved V gene accounts for under half, and the others remain unexplained. This sample comprises a few hundred thousand clones, over 70% of them detected only once. The ten largest account for 7.2% of the sample. The sample was peripheral blood. These receptors were taken from a woman between 70 and 85 years old with acute or convalescent COVID-19.

The chain employs TRBV9 and TRBJ2-5; 10 positions match TRBD2. V was clipped by 0 bases and J by 5 bases; unmatched bases: 16. Germline CDR1 reads SGDLS; CDR2 reads YYNGEE. CDR3 length: 19 residues. For the CDR3, the DNA is TGTGCCAGCAGCGTAGCTGGGGGTAGGGCTAGCGGGGGTGGGGAGACCCAGTACTTC. Protein: CASSVAGGRASGGGETQYF.

This chain connects TRBV5-5 to TRBJ1-4, with a tentative D call TRBD1 (5 bases). The CDR3 totals 16 residues. Germline CDR1 reads SGHKS; CDR2 reads YYEKEE (reference sequence). The ends were cut back, 0 bases at V and 2 bases at J, with 11 bases in the middle. The CDR3 bases are TGTGCCAGCAGCTTGGACGGAGGGACCACTAATGAAAAACTGTTTTTT. This codes for CASSLDGGTTNEKLFF.

The rearrangement links TRBV6-6 to TRBJ2-5; 7 nucleotides line up with TRBD2. This CDR3 spans 15 amino acids. CDR1 is MNHNY, CDR2 SVGAGI, per germline (reference sequence). The ends lost 2 bases at V and 2 bases at J; junction bases unmatched: 5. The CDR3: CASSYGASGQETQYF. The CDR3 region has the DNA TGTGCCAGCAGTTACGGGGCTAGCGGACAAGAGACCCAGTACTTC.

The chain combines TRBV11-1 with TRBJ2-2; D might be TRBD1 (5 bases). Germline V CDR1 and CDR2: SGHAT, FQDESV (reference sequence). The ends were cut back, 0 bases at V and 9 bases at J, with 17 bases in the middle. The CDR3 covers 16 residues. The CDR3 DNA is TGTGCCAGCAGCTTAGCGGGCCAGGGAAGAAGCAGGGAGCTGTTTTTT. It translates to CASSLAGQGRSRELFF.

This rearrangement joins TRBV27 to TRBJ1-2; TRBD1 matches at 8 bases. V was clipped by 5 bases and J by 8 bases; unmatched bases: 13. Germline lookup yields CDR1 MNHEY and CDR2 SMNVEV (reference sequence). This CDR3 comprises 15 residues. This chain's CDR3 is CASSPQTGVRKGYTF. In nucleotides, the CDR3 is TGTGCCAGCAGTCCCCAGACAGGGGTCAGGAAGGGCTACACCTTC.

The chain uses TRBV5-4 and TRBJ2-3, with 8 nucleotides matching TRBD2. This CDR3 is 15 amino acids long. The V gene's germline CDR1 is SGHNT and CDR2 YYREEE (reference sequence). With 2 bases clipped from V and 5 bases from J, the junction kept 7 bases outside the gene matches. The CDR3 DNA reads as TGTGCCAGCAGCTTCGAGCGGGGGAAAGGAGATACGCAGTATTTT. This gives the protein CASSFERGKGDTQYF.

This clone was counted a few times. This sequence joins TRBV7-2 and TRBJ1-2, with 9 bases fitting TRBD1. This CDR3 region has 15 residues. The V gene's germline CDR1 is SGHTA and CDR2 FQGNSA. With 4 bases clipped from V and 2 bases from J, the junction kept 5 bases outside the gene matches. The chain's CDR3 is CASSSYGQGNYGYTF. The CDR3 DNA reads as TGTGCCAGCAGCTCCTACGGACAGGGGAACTATGGCTACACCTTC.

The CDR3 here is CASSAPSAGGPNEQFF. The CDR3 DNA reads as TGTGCCAGCAGCGCCCCCTCGGCGGGGGGGCCAAATGAGCAGTTCTTC. The chain is built from TRBV9 and TRBJ2-1, with 9 bases matching TRBD2. The CDR3 sequence is 16 residues long. Losses at the gene ends were 3 bases for V and 7 bases for J; bases not matched to a gene: 11. Germline CDR1 reads SGDLS; CDR2 reads YYNGEE.

The chain has TRBV7-2 and TRBJ2-1, with D perhaps matching TRBD2 (5 bases). Trimming shortened V by 2 bases and J by 2 bases, and 7 bases separated the two germline ends. The germline gives CDR1 SGHTA, CDR2 FQGNSA. This CDR3 comprises 14 residues. CDR3 protein: CASSLSGAYNEQFF. CDR3 nucleotide sequence: TGTGCCAGCAGCTTAAGCGGAGCCTACAATGAGCAGTTCTTC.

This clone was seen only once. This chain joins TRBV11-2 and TRBJ2-5; D is unclear. The CDR3 spans 14 residues. V lost 2 bases, J lost 4 bases, and 11 bases lay in between. Germline values: CDR1 SGHAT, CDR2 FQNNGV. DNA of the CDR3: TGTGCCAGCAGCTTAAATCAGGCCGGAGAGACCCAGTACTTC. Translated, it gives CASSLNQAGETQYF.

The chain employs TRBV12-5 and TRBJ2-2; D ambiguous. Germline V CDR1 and CDR2: LGHNT, FRNRAP. V lost 2 bases to trimming and J lost 7 bases, with 8 bases between them. CDR3 length equals 13 residues. This CDR3 is CASGLRSSGELFF. CDR3 sequence (DNA): TGTGCTAGTGGTTTGCGGTCGAGCGGGGAGCTGTTTTTT. Together with reference TRBV12-5 and TRBJ2-2, the CDR3 gives the full variable domain: DARVTQTPRHKVTEMGQEVTMRCQPILGHNTVFWYRQTMMQGLELLAYFRNRAPLDDSGMPKDRFSAEMPDATLATLKIQPSEPRDSAVYFCASGLRSSGELFFGEGSRLTVL.

The rearrangement joins TRBV6-1 to TRBJ1-2; possibly TRBD1 for D (5 bases). Germline V gene lookup returns CDR1 MNHNS and CDR2 SASEGT. This CDR3 contains 14 residues. Trimming took 2 bases from V and 7 from J, leaving 14 bases between them. Here the CDR3 reads CASSEWGGLRGYTF. The CDR3 coding sequence is TGTGCCAGCAGTGAATGGGGGGGTTTGCGTGGCTACACCTTC.

This clone was seen once. The rearrangement uses TRBV11-2 and TRBJ2-3; 7 bases are a match to TRBD2. J gave up 5 bases and V 0 bases, and 5 bases lay outside the gene matches. Germline CDR1 and CDR2: SGHAT and FQNNGV. The CDR3 covers 15 residues. The CDR3 bases are TGTGCCAGCAGCTTAGAGGGGGGGAGGGAAGATACGCAGTATTTT. Amino acids: CASSLEGGREDTQYF.

The CDR3 reads CATSDPGDSPYNEQFF. The CDR3 nucleotides read TGTGCCACCAGTGATCCAGGGGACAGTCCCTACAATGAGCAGTTCTTC. This chain connects TRBV24-1 to TRBJ2-1; TRBD1 matches 7 bases. The CDR3 runs to 16 residues. V lost 3 bases to trimming and J lost 2 bases; unmatched junction nucleotides: 6. CDR1 and CDR2 from the germline V gene are KGHDR and SFDVKD.

The chain combines TRBV7-3 with TRBJ2-1; D is undetermined. The V gene lost 2 bases and the J gene lost 4 bases, with 6 bases spanning the gap. The CDR3 is 13 amino acids. Germline V gene data show CDR1 as SGHTA and CDR2 as FQGTGA. CDR3 loop: CASSLGQYNEQFF. For the CDR3, the DNA is TGTGCCAGCAGCTTAGGGCAGTACAATGAGCAGTTCTTC. Combining the CDR3 with reference TRBV7-3 and TRBJ2-1 gives the whole variable domain GAGVSQTPSNKVTEKGKYVELRCDPISGHTALYWYRQSLGQGPEFLIYFQGTGAADDSGLPNDRFFAVRPEGSVSTLKIQRTERGDSAVYLCASSLGQYNEQFFGPGTRLTVL.

The J gene is TRBJ2-1, the V gene TRBV12-3 or TRBV12-4; D is possibly TRBD1 (5 bases). V was shortened by 5 bases and J by 12 bases, with 11 bases between the two germline ends. CDR3 size: 11 residues. DNA for the CDR3: TGTGCCAGCAGTGGGGCCACTCGGCAGTTCTTC. Translating gives CASSGATRQFF.

The chain carries TRBV15 and TRBJ1-5, with 9 bases lining up with TRBD1. Trimming at V came to 1 base and at J to 7 bases, leaving 2 bases not matched to a gene. The CDR3 has 14 amino acids. Germline-derived CDR1 and CDR2 are LNHNV and YYDKDF (reference sequence). CDR3 sequence: CATSRGTGEQPQHF. The DNA of the CDR3 is TGTGCCACCAGCAGAGGGACAGGGGAACAGCCCCAGCATTTT.

The chain has TRBV5-1 and TRBJ2-2; 7 nucleotides line up with TRBD2. CDR3 length: 15 residues. Trimming cost V 4 bases and J 4 bases; bases outside gene matches: 7. Germline V gives CDR1 SGHRS, CDR2 YFSETQ. For the CDR3, the DNA is TGCGCCAGCAGCGCTCTAGCGGCCCGCACCGGGGAGCTGTTTTTT. Its protein is CASSALAARTGELFF. The full variable domain, with the rest looked up from reference TRBV5-1 and TRBJ2-2, is KAGVTQTPRYLIKTRGQQVTLSCSPISGHRSVSWYQQTPGQGLQFLFEYFSETQRNKGNFPGRFSGRQFSNSRSEMNVSTLELGDSALYLCASSALAARTGELFFGEGSRLTVL.

Regarding this clone: The missing conserved phenylalanine or tryptophan at the end of this CDR3 makes a read error likely. V and J are TRBV29-1 and TRBJ1-1; D uncertain. The germline gives CDR1 SQVTM, CDR2 ANQGSEA. Deletions cut 7 bases from V and 5 bases from J, with 8 bases between. The CDR3 sequence is 10 residues long. For the CDR3, the DNA is TGCAGCGGTTTGGGGACTGAAGCTTTCCTT. Protein sequence: CSGLGTEAFL.

The V and J genes are TRBV7-2 and TRBJ1-5; D ambiguous. This CDR3 comprises 14 residues. Trimming pared 3 bases from V and 2 bases from J, leaving 8 bases between. Germline values: CDR1 SGHTA, CDR2 FQGNSA. CDR3 amino acids: CASSFRQGNQPQHF. The CDR3 bases are TGTGCCAGCAGCTTTCGGCAGGGCAATCAGCCCCAGCATTTT.

This rearrangement joins TRBV2 to TRBJ1-1, with D unclear. V was shortened by 6 bases and J by 0 bases, with 17 bases between the two germline ends. The CDR3 runs to 16 residues. The germline gives CDR1 SNHLY, CDR2 FYNNEI. CDR3 amino acids: CASSGRAGYMNTEAFF. CDR3 nucleotide sequence: TGTGCCAGCAGCGGGAGAGCGGGGTACATGAACACTGAAGCTTTCTTT.

This clone has only one observation. V and J are TRBV15 and TRBJ2-1, with TRBD2 identical over 12 bases. V lost 2 bases, J lost 2 bases, and 16 bases stayed unmatched. CDR1 is LNHNV, CDR2 YYDKDF, per germline (reference sequence). The CDR3 extends over 21 amino acids. In nucleotides, the CDR3 is TGTGCCACCAGCAGAAGTCGAACTGCGCTAGCGGGGGGGCAAGCCTACAATGAGCAGTTCTTC. This encodes CATSRSRTALAGGQAYNEQFF.

This clone appeared a few times. The chain employs TRBV11-2 and TRBJ2-2, with TRBD1 as a possible D gene (6 bases). V dropped 1 base and J dropped 4 bases, with 16 bases sitting between them. Germline V gives CDR1 SGHAT, CDR2 FQNNGV. There are 17 residues in the CDR3. The CDR3 loop reads CASSLGASRGFTGELFF. CDR3 nucleotides: TGTGCCAGCAGCTTAGGGGCATCGAGGGGGTTCACCGGGGAGCTGTTTTTT.

This clone was seen only a few times. The chain combines TRBV19 with TRBJ1-5; maybe TRBD1 (5 bases). V shed 6 bases and J shed 6 bases, with 21 bases lying between them. The germline gives CDR1 LNHDA, CDR2 SQIVND (reference sequence). CDR3 length equals 16 residues. The DNA for the CDR3 is TGTGCCAGTAGCCCTGGGGGGGGTGACTCCAGTCAGCCCCAGCATTTT. It encodes CASSPGGGDSSQPQHF. Using reference TRBV19 and TRBJ1-5 for the parts outside the CDR3, the full variable domain is DGGITQSPKYLFRKEGQNVTLSCEQNLNHDAMYWYRQDPGQGLRLIYYSQIVNDFQKGDIAEGYSVSREKKESFPLTVTSAQKNPTAFYLCASSPGGGDSSQPQHFGDGTRLSIL.

The chain couples TRBV19 to TRBJ2-3; 7 nucleotides line up with TRBD2. Germline V CDR1 and CDR2: LNHDA, SQIVND (reference sequence). This CDR3 is built from 16 residues. V gave up 0 bases and J gave up 0 bases; unmatched junction bases: 3. CDR3 loop: CASSIELATSTDTQYF. The DNA of the CDR3 is TGTGCCAGTAGTATAGAACTAGCGACTAGCACAGATACGCAGTATTTT.

The rearrangement uses TRBV9 and TRBJ1-1; possibly TRBD1 for D (6 bases). V lost 0 bases to trimming and J lost 4 bases, with 13 bases between them. CDR3 length equals 15 residues. Germline values: CDR1 SGDLS, CDR2 YYNGEE. CDR3 residues: CASSVDTGLTTEAFF. The DNA for the CDR3 is TGTGCCAGCAGCGTAGACACAGGGCTGACCACTGAAGCTTTCTTT.

This clone was found many times. This sequence joins TRBV6-5 and TRBJ1-1, with D unresolved. The CDR3 runs 13 residues. V dropped 6 bases and J dropped 0 bases, with 8 bases sitting between them. Germline CDR1 MNHEY, CDR2 SVGAGI. The CDR3 here is CASRAAMNTEAFF. Here the CDR3 DNA reads TGTGCCAGCAGGGCGGCGATGAACACTGAAGCTTTCTTT.

The CDR3 sequence is CASKTSFTEAFF. The CDR3 region has the DNA TGTGCCAGCAAGACAAGTTTCACTGAAGCTTTCTTT. The chain uses TRBV11-2 and TRBJ1-1; no reliable D call. Germline V gene data show CDR1 as SGHAT and CDR2 as FQNNGV. There are 12 residues in the CDR3. V lost 7 bases and J lost 4, with 10 bases in between.

This chain links TRBV5-4 with TRBJ2-5, with 8 bases identical to TRBD1. V shed 0 bases, J shed 4 bases, and the junction held 8 bases outside the gene matches. Germline CDR1 is SGHNT and CDR2 is YYREEE (reference sequence). The length of the CDR3 is 16 residues. The CDR3 region is CASSLAGRGHVETQYF. The CDR3, as DNA: TGTGCCAGCAGCTTGGCGGGCAGGGGGCATGTAGAGACCCAGTACTTC. Together with reference TRBV5-4 and TRBJ2-5, the CDR3 gives the full variable domain: ETGVTQSPTHLIKTRGQQVTLRCSSQSGHNTVSWYQQALGQGPQFIFQYYREEENGRGNFPPRFSGLQFPNYSSELNVNALELDDSALYLCASSLAGRGHVETQYFGPGTRLLVL.

The CDR3 here is CASSLGHNTGELFF. DNA of the CDR3: TGTGCCAGCAGCTTAGGACACAACACCGGGGAGCTGTTTTTT. The V gene is TRBV7-3, the J gene TRBJ2-2, with a tentative D call TRBD1 (5 bases). V lost 2 bases to trimming and J lost 2 bases, with 6 bases between them. CDR3 length: 14 amino acids. Germline V gene sequence: CDR1 SGHTA, CDR2 FQGTGA.

This rearrangement joins TRBV30 to TRBJ2-3, with D possibly TRBD2 on 7 matching bases. Trimming pared 0 bases from V and 2 bases from J, leaving 12 bases between. Germline CDR1 reads GTSNPN; CDR2 reads SVGIG (reference sequence). This CDR3 region has 15 residues. CDR3 in amino acids: CAWSVGGGNTDTQYF. CDR3 nucleotide sequence: TGTGCCTGGAGTGTAGGCGGGGGCAACACAGATACGCAGTATTTT.

A single count supports this clone. The CDR3 DNA reads TGTGCCACCAGTGATCCCGGGGGCTACGAGCAGTACTTC. This sequence encodes CATSDPGGYEQYF. V usage is TRBV24-1 and J usage is TRBJ2-7; perhaps TRBD2 as D (6 bases). Germline assignment: CDR1 KGHDR and CDR2 SFDVKD. The germline V and J ends were trimmed by 3 bases and 3 bases, with 8 bases remaining between them. CDR3 length: 13 amino acids.